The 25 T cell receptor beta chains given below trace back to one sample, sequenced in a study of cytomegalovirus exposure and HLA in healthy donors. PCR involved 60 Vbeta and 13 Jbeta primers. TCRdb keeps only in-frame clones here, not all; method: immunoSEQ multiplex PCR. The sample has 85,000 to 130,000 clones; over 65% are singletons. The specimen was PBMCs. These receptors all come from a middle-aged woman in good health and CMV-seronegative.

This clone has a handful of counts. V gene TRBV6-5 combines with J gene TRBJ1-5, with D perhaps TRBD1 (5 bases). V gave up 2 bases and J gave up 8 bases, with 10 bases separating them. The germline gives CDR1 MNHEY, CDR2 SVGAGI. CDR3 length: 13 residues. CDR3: CASSYPKQEPQHF. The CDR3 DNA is TGTGCCAGCAGTTACCCCAAACAGGAGCCCCAGCATTTT.

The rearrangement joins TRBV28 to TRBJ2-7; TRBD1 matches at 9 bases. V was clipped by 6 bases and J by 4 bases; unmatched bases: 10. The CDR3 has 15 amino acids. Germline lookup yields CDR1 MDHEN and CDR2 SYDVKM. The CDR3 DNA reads TGTGCCAGCAGATCACCCGGGGGACAGGGTTACGAGCAGTACTTC. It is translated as CASRSPGGQGYEQYF.

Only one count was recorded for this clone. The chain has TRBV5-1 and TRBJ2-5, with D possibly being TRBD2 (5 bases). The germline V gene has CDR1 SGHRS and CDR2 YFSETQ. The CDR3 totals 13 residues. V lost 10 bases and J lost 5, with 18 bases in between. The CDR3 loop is CAFVWERQETQYF. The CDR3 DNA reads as TGCGCCTTTGTTTGGGAGCGGCAGGAGACCCAGTACTTC.

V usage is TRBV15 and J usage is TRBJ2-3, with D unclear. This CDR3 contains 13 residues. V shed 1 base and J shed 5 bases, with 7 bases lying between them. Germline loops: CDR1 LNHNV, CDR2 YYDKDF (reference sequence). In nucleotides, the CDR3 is TGTGCCACCAGCAGAGTAGCCCTAGATACGCAGTATTTT. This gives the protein CATSRVALDTQYF.

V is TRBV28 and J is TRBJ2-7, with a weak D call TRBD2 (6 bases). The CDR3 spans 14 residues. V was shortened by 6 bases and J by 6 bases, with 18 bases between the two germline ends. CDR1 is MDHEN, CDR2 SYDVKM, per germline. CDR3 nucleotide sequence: TGTGCCAGCAGGCTACCGGACGGGAGTCGCGAGCAGTACTTC. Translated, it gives CASRLPDGSREQYF.

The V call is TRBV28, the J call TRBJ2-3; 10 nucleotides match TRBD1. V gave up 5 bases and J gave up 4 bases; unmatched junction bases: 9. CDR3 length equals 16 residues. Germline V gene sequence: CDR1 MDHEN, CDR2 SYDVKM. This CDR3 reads CASSIRTGGQADTQYF. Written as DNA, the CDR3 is TGTGCCAGCAGTATAAGGACAGGGGGTCAGGCAGATACGCAGTATTTT.

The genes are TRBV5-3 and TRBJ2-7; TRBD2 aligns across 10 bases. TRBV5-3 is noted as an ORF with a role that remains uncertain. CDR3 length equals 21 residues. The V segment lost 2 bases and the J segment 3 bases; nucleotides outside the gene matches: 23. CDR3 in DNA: TGTGCCAGAAGCTTCTCATTAGAGCTGGGGCTAGCGGGAGTTCGGGGCTACGAGCAGTACTTC. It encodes CARSFSLELGLAGVRGYEQYF.

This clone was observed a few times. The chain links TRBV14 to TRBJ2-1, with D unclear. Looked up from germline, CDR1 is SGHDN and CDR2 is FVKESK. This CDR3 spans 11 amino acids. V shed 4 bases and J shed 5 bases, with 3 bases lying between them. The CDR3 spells CASSLNNEQFF. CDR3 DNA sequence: TGTGCCAGCAGCCTAAACAATGAGCAGTTCTTC. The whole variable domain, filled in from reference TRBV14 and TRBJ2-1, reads EAGVTQFPSHSVIEKGQTVTLRCDPISGHDNLYWYRRVMGKEIKFLLHFVKESKQDESGMPNNRFLAERTGGTYSTLKVQPAELEDSGVYFCASSLNNEQFFGPGTRLTVL.

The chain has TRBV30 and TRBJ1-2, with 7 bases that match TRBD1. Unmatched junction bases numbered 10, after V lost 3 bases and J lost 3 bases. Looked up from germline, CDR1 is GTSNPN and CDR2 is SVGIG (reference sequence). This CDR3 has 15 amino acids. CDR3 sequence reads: CAWRATTGWDYGYTF. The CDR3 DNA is TGTGCCTGGAGAGCTACGACAGGGTGGGACTATGGCTACACCTTC.

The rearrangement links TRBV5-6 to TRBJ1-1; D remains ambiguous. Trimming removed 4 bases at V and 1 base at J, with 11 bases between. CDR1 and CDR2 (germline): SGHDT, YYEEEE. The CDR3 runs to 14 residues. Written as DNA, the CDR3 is TGTGCCAGCAGCCTGGACTGGAGGAACACTGAAGCTTTCTTT. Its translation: CASSLDWRNTEAFF.

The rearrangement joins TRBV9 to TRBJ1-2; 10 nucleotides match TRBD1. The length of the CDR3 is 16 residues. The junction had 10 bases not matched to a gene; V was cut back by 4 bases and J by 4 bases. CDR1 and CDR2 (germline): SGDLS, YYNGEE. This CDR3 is CASSPGQGKHSYGYTF. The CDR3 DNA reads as TGTGCCAGCAGCCCGGGACAGGGGAAACACTCCTATGGCTACACCTTC. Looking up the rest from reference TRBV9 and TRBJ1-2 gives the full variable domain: DSGVTQTPKHLITATGQRVTLRCSPRSGDLSVYWYQQSLDQGLQFLIQYYNGEERAKGNILERFSAQQFPDLHSELNLSSLELGDSALYFCASSPGQGKHSYGYTFGSGTRLTVV.

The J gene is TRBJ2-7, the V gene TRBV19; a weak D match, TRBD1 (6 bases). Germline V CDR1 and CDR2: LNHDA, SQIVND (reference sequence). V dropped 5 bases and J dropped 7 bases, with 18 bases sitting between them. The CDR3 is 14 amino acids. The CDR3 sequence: CASSPDSVFFEQYF. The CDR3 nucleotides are TGTGCCAGTAGTCCGGACAGCGTATTCTTTGAGCAGTACTTC.

CDR3 DNA sequence: TGCGCCAGCAGCTTAACTAGGGAGCTGTTTTTT. This codes for CASSLTRELFF. This sequence joins TRBV5-1 and TRBJ2-2; no clear D. Germline CDR1 is SGHRS and CDR2 is YFSETQ. The CDR3 spans 11 residues. The ends were cut back, 2 bases at V and 9 bases at J, with 5 bases in the middle.

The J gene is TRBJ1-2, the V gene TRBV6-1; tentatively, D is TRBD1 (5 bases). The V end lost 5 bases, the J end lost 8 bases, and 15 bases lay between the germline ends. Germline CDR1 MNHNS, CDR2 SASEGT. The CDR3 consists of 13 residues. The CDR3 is CASSTTGIRGYTF. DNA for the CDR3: TGTGCCAGCAGTACCACAGGAATTCGCGGCTACACCTTC.

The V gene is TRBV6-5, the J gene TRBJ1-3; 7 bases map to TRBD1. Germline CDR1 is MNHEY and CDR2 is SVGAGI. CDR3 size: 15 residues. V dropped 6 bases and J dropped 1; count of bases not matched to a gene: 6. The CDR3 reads CASRERQGSGNTIYF. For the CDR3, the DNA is TGTGCCAGCAGGGAACGACAGGGATCTGGAAACACCATATATTTT.

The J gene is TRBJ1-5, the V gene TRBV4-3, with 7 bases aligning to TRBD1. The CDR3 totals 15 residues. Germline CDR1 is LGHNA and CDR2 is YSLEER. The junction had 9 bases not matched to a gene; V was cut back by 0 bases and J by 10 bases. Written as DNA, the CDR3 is TGCGCCAGCAGCCAAGATTATATAGACAGGGCTCCCCAGCATTTT. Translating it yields CASSQDYIDRAPQHF.

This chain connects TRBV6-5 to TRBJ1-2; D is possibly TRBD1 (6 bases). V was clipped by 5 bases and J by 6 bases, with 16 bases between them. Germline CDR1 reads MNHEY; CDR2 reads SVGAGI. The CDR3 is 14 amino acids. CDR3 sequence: CASSPTGQPDGYTF. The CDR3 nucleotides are TGTGCCAGCAGTCCGACTGGACAGCCGGATGGCTACACCTTC.

Written as DNA, the CDR3 is TGTGCCAGCAGCCCCGTGACAGGGAAAGGTTACGAGCAGTACTTC. Amino acid sequence: CASSPVTGKGYEQYF. The chain has TRBV6-1 and TRBJ2-5, with TRBD1 identical over 7 bases. The DNA end is a closer match to TRBJ2-7, so the J assignment may be wrong. CDR3 size: 15 residues. The germline V gene has CDR1 MNHNS and CDR2 SASEGT.

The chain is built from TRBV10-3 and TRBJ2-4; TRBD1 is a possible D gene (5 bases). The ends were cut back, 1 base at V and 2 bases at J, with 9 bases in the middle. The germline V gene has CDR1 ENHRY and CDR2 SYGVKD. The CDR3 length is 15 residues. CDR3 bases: TGTGCCATCAGTGAGTACCAGGGTACCAAAAACATTCAGTACTTC. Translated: CAISEYQGTKNIQYF.

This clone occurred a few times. CDR3 region: CASSLDGAGPYTDTQYF. The CDR3 nucleotides read TGTGCCAGCAGCCTCGATGGGGCAGGGCCTTACACAGATACGCAGTATTTT. V and J are TRBV7-3 and TRBJ2-3, with a weak D call TRBD1 (5 bases). Deletions cut 5 bases from V and 2 bases from J, with 20 bases between. From germline, CDR1 is SGHTA and CDR2 FQGTGA. This CDR3 comprises 17 residues.

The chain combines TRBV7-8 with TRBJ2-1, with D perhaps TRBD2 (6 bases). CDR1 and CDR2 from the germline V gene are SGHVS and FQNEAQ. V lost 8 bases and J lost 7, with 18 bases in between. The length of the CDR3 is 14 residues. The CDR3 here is CASVPSERLNEQFF. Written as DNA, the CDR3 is TGTGCCAGCGTACCTAGCGAGAGGTTAAATGAGCAGTTCTTC.

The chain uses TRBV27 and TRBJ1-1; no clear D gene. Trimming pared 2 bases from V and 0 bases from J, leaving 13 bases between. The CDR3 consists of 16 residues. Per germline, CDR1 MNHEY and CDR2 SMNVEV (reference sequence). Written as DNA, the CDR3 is TGTGCCAGCAGTTTAATCGGAGACCTCATGAACACTGAAGCTTTCTTT. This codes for CASSLIGDLMNTEAFF.

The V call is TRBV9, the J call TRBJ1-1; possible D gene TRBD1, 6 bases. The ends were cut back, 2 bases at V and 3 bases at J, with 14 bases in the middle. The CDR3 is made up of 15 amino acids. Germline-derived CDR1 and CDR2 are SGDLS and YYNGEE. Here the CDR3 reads CASSVLMDRYTEAFF. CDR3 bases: TGTGCCAGCAGCGTGTTAATGGACAGATACACTGAAGCTTTCTTT.

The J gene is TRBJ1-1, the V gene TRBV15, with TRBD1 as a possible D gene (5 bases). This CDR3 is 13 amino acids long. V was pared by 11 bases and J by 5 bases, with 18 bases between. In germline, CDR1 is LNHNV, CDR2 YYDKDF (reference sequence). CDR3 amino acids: CASTRHGGTEAFF. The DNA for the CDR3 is TGTGCCTCCACCAGGCACGGGGGGACTGAAGCTTTCTTT.

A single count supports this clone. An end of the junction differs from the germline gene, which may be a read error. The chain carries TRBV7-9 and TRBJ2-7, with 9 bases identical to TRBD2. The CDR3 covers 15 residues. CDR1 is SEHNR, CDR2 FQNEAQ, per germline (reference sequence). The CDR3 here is CSSAPRGSGSPEQYF. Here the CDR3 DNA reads TGTTCCAGCGCTCCCCGGGGTAGCGGGAGTCCCGAGCAGTACTTC.